This T cell receptor beta chain was found in a study of OX40 agonist ivuxolimab in advanced cancers. Study-wide findings and caveats: Clonal expansion was seen in CD4+ and CD8+ blood T cells by week 6 at 0.1 to 3.0 mg/kg. Certain nonresponding patients likewise had low normalized T-cell clonal expansion.

V shed 0 bases and J 5 bases; nucleotides not matched to a gene: 2. There are 16 residues in the CDR3. Germline assignment: CDR1 SGDLS and CDR2 YYNGEE. Data came from immunoSEQ multiplex PCR; TCRdb stores just in-frame clones and leaves some out. The sample includes roughly 60,000 clones, approximately 90% of them seen just once. This clone was picked up a small number of times. Its specificity is not known. Systemic immunosuppression or a history of autoimmune disease excluded patients. The receptor was isolated from an adult with an advanced solid tumor such as melanoma, head and neck, liver or kidney cancer. The chain carries TRBV9 and TRBJ2-5, with 15 bases identical to TRBD2. This specimen consisted of CD4+ or CD8+ T cells sorted from blood, obtained in a trial of the OX40 agonist ivuxolimab. CDR3 nucleotide sequence: TGTGCCAGCAGCGTAGGTGGACTAGCGGGAGGGGAGACCCAGTACTTC. Translation gives CASSVGGLAGGETQYF.